This TCR beta chain was observed in a study of blood T cell repertoires in COVID-19. This clone was detected a few times. In the authors' workflow: Amplification with reference gene primers provided the estimates of nucleated cell counts. Repertoires were generated with immunoSEQ multiplex PCR, while TCRdb's copy carries only in-frame clones and drops some. That table supplies the V and J calls and clone size; D and trimming were determined from the DNA. The sample lists some 110,000 clones, about 64% occurring once. Germline CDR1 reads SGHRS; CDR2 reads YFSETQ. This CDR3 comprises 16 residues. V trimming: 5 bases; J trimming: 6 bases; junction bases outside the gene matches: 10.

The origin of this receptor is a human donor with acute or convalescent COVID-19. The donor label of this sample is uncertain. The V and J genes are TRBV5-1 and TRBJ1-4; 10 bases are a match to TRBD1. The sequenced sample was peripheral blood. This CDR3 is CASRRGQGRRDEKLFF. CDR3 DNA: TGCGCCAGCAGGCGGGGACAGGGGAGACGGGATGAAAAACTGTTTTTT.